This record covers a single TCR beta chain. This clonotype has a handful of counts. Its antigen is not yet known. No much larger clonotype is one base removed from it; base qualities were not supplied. Ends trimmed: V by 7 bases, J by 6 bases; bases unmatched to a gene: 10. The CDR3, cysteine through phenylalanine, is 16 amino acids long. The DNA shown is the 48-base CDR3, in frame from base 1. Per the germline V gene, SNHLY is the CDR1 and FYNNEI is the CDR2. These data belong to a study of T cells in Graves' hyperthyroidism and ophthalmopathy (dated by TCRdb to between 2019 and 2020). In the study overall: Peripheral blood samples were taken at the time of initial diagnosis, prior to any treatment. TCR V-J signatures able to tell the groups apart were searched for in a discovery cohort of some 97 patients, of whom more than 40 had Graves' ophthalmopathy and around 57 had stable Graves' hyperthyroidism. TCR Vbeta CDR3 sequencing of roughly 140 peripheral blood samples (over 40 ophthalmopathy, over 70 hyperthyroidism and approximately 17 progressor patients) is reported in the paper. The study also compared thyroid tissue and blood T-cell repertoires from five or six Graves' hyperthyroidism patients. After blood sampling, hyperthyroidism patients were treated with methimazole at a starting dose of 30 mg daily, and ophthalmopathy patients were treated with high-dose intravenous methylprednisolone. The roughly 91 discovery patients were randomly divided into training and test sets at a 7:3 ratio. Whether ophthalmopathy could be predicted prospectively was tested in an independent validation cohort made up of under 20 hyperthyroidism patients plus 17 patients who later progressed to ophthalmopathy.

What the authors observed across the whole study: No statistical method was used to set the sample size in advance, and investigators knew the group allocation. In validation, the model predicted progression to ophthalmopathy with 55% to 71% sensitivity and 72.22% specificity, a median of around 6.6 months before onset. Ophthalmopathy was separated from stable hyperthyroidism by a 13 V-J signature model, with around 90% sensitivity and about 81% specificity obtained in cross-validation and 80%/75% obtained in testing. Blood samples also contained most of the expanded thyroid clonotypes (frequency above 0.001), which suggests that blood repertoires may reflect thyroid immune responses.

TCR beta CDR3 regions were amplified from RNA transcripts. The first round of RT-PCR for the TCR CDR3 was performed with the HTBI primer set and the Qiagen OneStep RT-PCR kit. Libraries were constructed in a second round of multiplex PCR, after which size selection and purification were carried out. Libraries were sequenced paired-end with 100 bp reads on an Illumina HiSeq2000. The study's processing was this. SOAPnuke was used to process the raw data, with reads discarded if the reads contained adapters or uncalled bases, had a mean Phred below 15, or lacked an exact constant-primer or identifier match. COPE v1.2.5 was used to merge high-quality paired reads, and clonotypes were defined as unique nucleotide sequences. MiTCR v1.1 was used to align clonotypes to the IMGT TRBV, TRBD and TRBJ reference segments. The analysis included only V-J combinations with a frequency above 0.0001, which together covered 99% to 99.2% of the repertoires. A TCS score was defined as the ratio of F50 (clonal expansion) to E x V (chaos), with BLOSUM62-based TCRdist applied between CDR3 peptides within each V-J. Welch's t-statistics and random forest reduced 500 to 550 V-J features to 13, which were used in a naive Bayes classifier (R e1071). Through fastp at Q25 and MiXCR, TCRdb rebuilt clones from the public reads, retaining in-frame beta chains. Rows matching on CDR3 protein sequence are summarized as one entry with the most common DNA and genes. The V and J calls were not made by the authors but by TCRdb's processing. The sample data list some 770,000 distinct CDR3 sequences, and roughly 15% of these were observed just once. Clones ranked in the top ten supply over 7.5% of the sample.

Stable Graves' hyperthyroidism was defined as the absence of progression to ophthalmopathy over 18 months of follow-up. Hyperthyroidism patients were newly diagnosed, with disease duration under 2 months, and aged 18 to 65 years. Exclusion was applied to patients with uncontrolled infections, other autoimmune diseases, pregnancy or lactation. Diagnoses were based on clinical symptoms, serum thyroxine and TRAb, thyroid ultrasound and orbital computed tomography. PBMCs were isolated from about 10 ml of fresh peripheral blood by Ficoll-Paque density gradient centrifugation. Total RNA was extracted with Trizol reagent, and quality was checked on an Agilent 2100 Bioanalyzer.

Rearrangement joined TRBV2 to TRBJ2-1, with TRBD2 matching 12 junction bases. The sequencing sample was made of blood. This TCR was recovered from a man between 18 and 35 years old with Graves' hyperthyroidism. CDR3 loop: CASIDRTSGIGNEQFF. Here is the DNA: TGTGCCAGCATCGACCGGACTAGCGGGATAGGCAATGAGCAGTTCTTC.